The entry below gives a single T cell receptor (beta chain) sequence along with its context. No antigen is known for it. These data come from a study of a mutant IDH1 vaccine in newly diagnosed glioma. The overall study: Patients received vaccination from 4-6 weeks after radiotherapy alone, or with temozolomide cycles. At week 47 came visit V13, while visit V12 had come at week 35.

This CDR3 is built from 14 residues. After removal of 5 bases from V and 4 bases from J, the junction contained 3 bases not matched to a gene. CDR1 and CDR2 (germline): MNHNY, SVGAGI (reference sequence). TCRdb's copy holds only in-frame clones and misses some; the assay was immunoSEQ multiplex PCR. The table records about 24,000 clones, around 76% of them present only once. Regarding time point: week 47, end of study. Vaccine doses each comprised 300 ug of mutant IDH1 20-mer peptide, with topical imiquimod. The sample in question was PBMCs, obtained from a glioma patient whose treatment included an IDH1 peptide vaccine. The rearrangement joins TRBV6-6 to TRBJ2-1, with 9 bases identical to TRBD2. This receptor was taken from a man aged 40-49 years with glioma. Some clones in this sample may be carry-over from other donors' samples. The chain's CDR3 is CASSRTSVYNEQFF. In DNA form, the CDR3 reads TGTGCCAGCAGTAGGACTAGCGTATACAATGAGCAGTTCTTC.